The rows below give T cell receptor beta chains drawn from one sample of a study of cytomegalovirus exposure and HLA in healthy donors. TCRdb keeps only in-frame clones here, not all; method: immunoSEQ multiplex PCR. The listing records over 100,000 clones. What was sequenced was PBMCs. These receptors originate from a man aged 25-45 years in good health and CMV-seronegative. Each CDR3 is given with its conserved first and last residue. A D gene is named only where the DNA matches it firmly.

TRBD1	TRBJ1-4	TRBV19	CASQTGANEKLFF	TGTGCCAGTCAGACAGGGGCTAATGAAAAACTGTTTTTT
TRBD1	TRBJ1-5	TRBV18	CASSSTGGRSQPQHF	TGTGCCAGCTCATCGACAGGGGGCCGGAGTCAGCCCCAGCATTTT
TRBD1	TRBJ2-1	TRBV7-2	CASSLGQGVPYNEQFF	TGTGCCAGCAGCTTAGGGCAGGGGGTCCCCTACAATGAGCAGTTCTTC
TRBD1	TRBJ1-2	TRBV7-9	CASSPGGSDGYTF	TGTGCCAGCAGCCCAGGGGGCTCGGATGGCTACACCTTC
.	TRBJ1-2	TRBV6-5	CASTRGANYGYTF	TGTGCCAGCACCCGGGGAGCTAACTATGGCTACACCTTC
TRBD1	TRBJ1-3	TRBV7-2	CASSSGTGTGNTIYF	TGTGCCAGCAGTTCCGGGACAGGGACCGGAAACACCATATATTTT
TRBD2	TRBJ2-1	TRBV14	CASSLSGLAAHYNEQFF	TGTGCCAGCAGCCTTTCTGGACTAGCGGCTCATTACAATGAGCAGTTCTTC
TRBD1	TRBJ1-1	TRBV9	CASSNQGAGSNTEAFF	TGTGCCAGCAGCAATCAGGGGGCGGGTTCGAACACTGAAGCTTTCTTT
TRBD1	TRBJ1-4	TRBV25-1	CASSELTGVTTNEKLFF	TGTGCCAGCAGTGAATTAACAGGGGTTACGACTAATGAAAAACTGTTTTTT
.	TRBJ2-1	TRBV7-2	CASSKDTADEQFF	TGTGCCAGCAGCAAAGACACAGCGGATGAGCAGTTCTTC
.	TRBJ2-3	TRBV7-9	CASSRAAGQSTDTQYF	TGTGCCAGCAGCCGGGCGGCGGGCCAAAGCACAGATACGCAGTATTTT
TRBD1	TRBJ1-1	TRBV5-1	CASSIRGLQNTEAFF	TGCGCCAGCAGCATCAGGGGGCTCCAAAACACTGAAGCTTTCTTT
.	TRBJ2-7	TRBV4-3	CASSQTQGTTYEQYF	TGCGCCAGCAGCCAAACACAGGGCACGACCTACGAGCAGTACTTC
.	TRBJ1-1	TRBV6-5	CASTTRGAVNTEAFF	TGTGCCAGCACCACCCGGGGGGCCGTGAACACTGAAGCTTTCTTT
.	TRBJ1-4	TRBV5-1	CASRTQDEKLFF	TGCGCCTCCCGGACTCAGGATGAAAAACTGTTTTTT
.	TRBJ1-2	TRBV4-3	CASSQVQGSGGYTF	TGCGCCAGCAGCCAAGTACAGGGCTCAGGTGGCTACACCTTC
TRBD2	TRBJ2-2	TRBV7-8	CASSSLLTGGHTGELFF	TGTGCCAGCAGCTCCCTATTGACGGGGGGGCACACCGGGGAGCTGTTTTTT
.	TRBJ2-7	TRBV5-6	CASSPTVFSSSYEQYF	TGTGCCAGCAGCCCCACCGTGTTCTCTAGCTCCTACGAGCAGTACTTC
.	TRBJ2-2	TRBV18	CASSPQNTGELFF	TGTGCCAGCTCACCCCAGAACACCGGGGAGCTGTTTTTT
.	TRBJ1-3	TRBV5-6	CASSLTDISGNTIYF	TGTGCCAGCAGCCTAACGGACATCTCTGGAAACACCATATATTTT
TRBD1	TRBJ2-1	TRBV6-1	CASSRGSVNEQFF	TGTGCCAGCAGCAGGGGGTCGGTCAATGAGCAGTTCTTC
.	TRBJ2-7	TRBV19	CASSIGLFGRPGRVDYEQYF	TGTGCCAGTAGTATAGGCCTCTTCGGCAGGCCAGGGCGCGTCGACTACGAGCAGTACTTC
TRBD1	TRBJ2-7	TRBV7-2	CASSPVGTGTGSYEQYF	TGTGCCAGCAGCCCCGTGGGGACCGGGACAGGGAGCTACGAGCAGTACTTC
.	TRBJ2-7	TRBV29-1	CSVEVDGPSYEQYF	TGCAGCGTTGAAGTCGATGGGCCGTCCTACGAGCAGTACTTC
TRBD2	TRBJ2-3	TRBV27	CASSSSAGGGTDTQYF	TGTGCCAGCAGTTCCTCGGCGGGGGGTGGTACAGATACGCAGTATTTT
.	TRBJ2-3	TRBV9	CASSSLRARGTDTQYF	TGTGCCAGCAGTTCCCTGAGGGCGAGGGGCACAGATACGCAGTATTTT
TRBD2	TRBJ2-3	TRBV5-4	CASSFPRGGEAGQYF	TGTGCCAGCAGCTTTCCTCGCGGGGGGGAAGCGGGGCAGTATTTT
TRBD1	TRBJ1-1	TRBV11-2	CASSQGQGGTEAFF	TGTGCCAGCAGCCAAGGACAGGGGGGAACTGAAGCTTTCTTT
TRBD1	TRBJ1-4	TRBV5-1	CASSLGRTGDEKLFF	TGCGCCAGCAGCTTGGGGAGGACAGGGGATGAAAAACTGTTTTTT
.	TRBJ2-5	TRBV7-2	CASSHKMVGGPGETQYF	TGTGCCAGCAGCCATAAAATGGTGGGGGGGCCCGGAGAGACCCAGTACTTC
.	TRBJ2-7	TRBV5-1	CASSLDTDSFYEQYF	TGCGCCAGCAGCCTAGATACTGACAGTTTCTACGAGCAGTACTTC
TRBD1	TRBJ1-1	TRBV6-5	CASTLDRMTEAFF	TGTGCCAGCACCCTGGACAGGATGACTGAAGCTTTCTTT
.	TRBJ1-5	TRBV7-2	CASSTHRDNQPQHF	TGTGCCAGCAGCACCCACAGGGACAATCAGCCCCAGCATTTT
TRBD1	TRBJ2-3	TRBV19	CASSIGTGVRTDTQYF	TGTGCCAGTAGTATAGGTACAGGGGTGAGGACAGATACGCAGTATTTT
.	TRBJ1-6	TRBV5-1	CASSLEGGQSSPLHF	TGCGCCAGCAGCTTGGAGGGGGGGCAAAGTTCACCCCTCCACTTT
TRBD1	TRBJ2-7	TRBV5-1	CASSLEGAFNEQYF	TGCGCCAGCAGCTTGGAGGGGGCGTTTAACGAGCAGTACTTC
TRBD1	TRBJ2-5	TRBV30	CAWSTGQGAEETQYF	TGTGCCTGGAGTACAGGACAGGGGGCCGAAGAGACCCAGTACTTC
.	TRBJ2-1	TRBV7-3	CASSPRQISTSYNEQFF	TGTGCCAGCAGCCCCAGACAGATCTCAACTTCCTACAATGAGCAGTTCTTC